What follows are 16 T cell receptor beta chains derived from one specimen sequenced in a study of blood T cell repertoires in COVID-19. Clones were sequenced by immunoSEQ multiplex PCR, and TCRdb holds only the in-frame ones, with some missing. This table has approximately 210,000 clones, roughly four fifths appearing once. Sequences were obtained from PBMCs or T cells enriched from blood (not recorded which). Receptors originate from a woman aged 60-70 years who had recovered from COVID-19.

The rearrangement links TRBV19 to TRBJ2-7; possible D gene TRBD2, 5 bases. The CDR3 has 15 residues. CDR1 is LNHDA, CDR2 SQIVND, per germline (reference sequence). Trimming took 1 base from V and 6 from J, leaving 16 bases between them. CDR3: CASSIGGPYYAEQYF. The DNA of the CDR3 is TGTGCCAGTAGTATAGGCGGGCCCTATTACGCCGAGCAGTACTTC.

This sequence joins TRBV29-1 and TRBJ1-2; TRBD1 matches at 8 bases. This CDR3 is built from 13 residues. Germline assignment: CDR1 SQVTM and CDR2 ANQGSEA. V gave up 1 base and J gave up 11 bases; unmatched junction bases: 9. In DNA form, the CDR3 reads TGCAGCGTTGAAGTCCCCAGGGGGCTGTCTTACACCTTC. Amino acids: CSVEVPRGLSYTF.

In its sample, this clone was seen many times. V is TRBV7-9 and J is TRBJ2-5, with 8 bases fitting TRBD2. Germline assignment: CDR1 SEHNR and CDR2 FQNEAQ (reference sequence). The CDR3 spans 14 residues. With V trimmed by 5 bases and J by 4 bases, 6 bases remained unmatched. The CDR3 nucleotides are TGTGCCAGCAGCCAAAGCGGGAGCAGAGAGACCCAGTACTTC. Protein product: CASSQSGSRETQYF.

J is TRBJ2-1 and V is TRBV11-3; 8 nucleotides agree with TRBD2. J was trimmed by 11 bases and V by 0 bases; bases with no gene match: 12. Germline lookup yields CDR1 SGHNT and CDR2 YENEEA. The CDR3 has 16 amino acids. CDR3 nucleotides: TGTGCCAGCAGCTTAGATCCAGCGGGGGTTGCGGGAAAGCAGTTCTTC. Protein sequence: CASSLDPAGVAGKQFF.

This chain links TRBV7-2 with TRBJ2-5; 7 nucleotides line up with TRBD2. The trim removed 5 bases at V and 4 bases at J, leaving 13 bases unmatched. The V gene's germline CDR1 is SGHTA and CDR2 FQGNSA. The CDR3 length is 16 residues. This CDR3 reads CASSQEAGRGGETQYF. The DNA for the CDR3 is TGTGCCAGCAGCCAGGAAGCGGGAAGGGGAGGAGAGACCCAGTACTTC.

This rearrangement joins TRBV11-3 to TRBJ1-4; 9 bases match TRBD1. CDR3 length: 15 amino acids. From germline, CDR1 is SGHNT and CDR2 YENEEA. J gave up 8 bases and V 1 base, and 5 bases lay outside the gene matches. In DNA form, the CDR3 reads TGTGCCAGCAGCTTAGGGAGGACAGGGGTCGAAAAACTGTTTTTT. It is translated as CASSLGRTGVEKLFF.

The chain carries TRBV27 and TRBJ2-1; the match to TRBD1 covers 8 bases. Germline loops: CDR1 MNHEY, CDR2 SMNVEV (reference sequence). The ends lost 3 bases at V and 5 bases at J; junction bases unmatched: 6. The CDR3 is 15 residues long. CDR3 nucleotides: TGTGCCAGCAGTTTCCGGACAGGGATTAACAATGAGCAGTTCTTC. This translates into CASSFRTGINNEQFF.

The genes are TRBV7-9 and TRBJ2-1; D is possibly TRBD2 (5 bases). Trimming took off 3 bases at V and 15 bases at J, with 18 bases between the two ends. Germline V gene data show CDR1 as SEHNR and CDR2 as FQNEAQ (reference sequence). This CDR3 comprises 13 residues. The CDR3 reads CASSLDSSSSRFF. The DNA of the CDR3 is TGTGCCAGCAGCTTGGACTCTAGCTCCTCGAGGTTCTTC.

The chain is built from TRBV5-4 and TRBJ1-5; D is uncertain. Trimming shortened V by 4 bases and J by 7 bases, and 24 bases separated the two germline ends. Per the germline V gene, CDR1 is SGHNT and CDR2 is YYREEE (reference sequence). The CDR3 is made up of 17 amino acids. The CDR3 region has the DNA TGTGCCAGCAGCCTTACGAGTGGATCGGGGATGGTACAGCCCCAGCATTTT. Residues: CASSLTSGSGMVQPQHF.

The genes are TRBV14 and TRBJ2-7; tentative D call: TRBD2 (6 bases). Trimming shortened V by 0 bases and J by 7 bases, and 10 bases separated the two germline ends. CDR3 length: 13 residues. From germline, CDR1 is SGHDN and CDR2 FVKESK. The CDR3 region has the DNA TGTGCCAGCAGCCAAGAGGAGGGAGTAGAGCAGTACTTC. Its protein is CASSQEEGVEQYF.

The V gene is TRBV6-2 or TRBV6-3, the J gene TRBJ2-1, with no clear D. Germline values: CDR1 MNHEY, CDR2 SVGEGT. There are 12 residues in the CDR3. Trimming removed 5 bases from V and 7 bases from J, with 9 bases in between. This chain's CDR3 is CASSEVINEQFF. DNA for the CDR3: TGTGCCAGCAGTGAGGTGATAAATGAGCAGTTCTTC.

The chain employs TRBV7-9 and TRBJ1-1; 7 nucleotides line up with TRBD1. Germline loops: CDR1 SEHNR, CDR2 FQNEAQ (reference sequence). V trimming: 2 bases; J trimming: 6 bases; junction bases outside the gene matches: 9. The CDR3 contains 15 residues. CDR3 sequence: CASSLPRGMGSEAFF. The CDR3 nucleotides read TGTGCCAGCAGCTTACCCAGGGGGATGGGGTCTGAAGCTTTCTTT.

The chain is built from TRBV5-6 and TRBJ1-3, with 9 bases matching TRBD1. Germline CDR1 SGHDT, CDR2 YYEEEE. V dropped 4 bases and J dropped 0; count of bases not matched to a gene: 5. This CDR3 has 16 residues. The CDR3 coding sequence is TGTGCCAGCAGCGCGCGACAGGGGGGCTCTGGAAACACCATATATTTT. Amino acid sequence: CASSARQGGSGNTIYF.

V is TRBV28 and J is TRBJ2-5; no clear D gene. Trimming pared 4 bases from V and 2 bases from J, leaving 2 bases between. The germline CDR1 and CDR2 sequences are MDHEN and SYDVKM. This CDR3 contains 11 residues. Here the CDR3 DNA reads TGTGCCAGCAGTTCTCAAGAGACCCAGTACTTC. Translating it yields CASSSQETQYF.

The V call is TRBV21-1, the J call TRBJ2-7; the table's TRBD2 call for D was not verified on the DNA. TRBV21-1 is an annotated pseudogene. The CDR3 is 19 amino acids. CDR3 residues: CASSYKWTSGGSPPHEQYF. The CDR3 DNA reads TGTGCCAGCAGCTACAAATGGACTAGCGGGGGATCCCCTCCCCACGAGCAGTACTTC.

This chain joins TRBV7-3 and TRBJ1-1; possibly TRBD1 for D (5 bases). The CDR3 totals 14 residues. Germline lookup yields CDR1 SGHTA and CDR2 FQGTGA. With 2 bases removed from V and 5 bases from J, the gap between germline ends came to 12 bases. CDR3 coding DNA: TGTGCCAGCAGCTTAGACGGGCGGGGGACTGAAGCTTTCTTT. This encodes CASSLDGRGTEAFF.